The present entry profiles one T cell receptor (beta chain) with its context. The data derive from a study of regulatory T cells in long-lasting Graves disease. HTBI primers from iRepertoire and Arm-PCR of CDR3 regions yielded the TCR beta libraries. MiXCR, run by TCRdb on the multiplex PCR reads, gives a single entry per CDR3 protein. The data contain under 350,000 distinct CDR3 sequences, around a fifth of them singletons. V was cut by 1 base and J by 2 bases, with 9 bases left in between. Germline lookup yields CDR1 LGHDT and CDR2 YNNKEL (reference sequence). This CDR3 is built from 15 residues. Stated time point: persistent/refractory GD, antithyroid drugs over 5 years with positive TRAb. Making the TCR library involved RNA that had been extracted from PBMCs.

The starting material was peripheral blood mononuclear cells (PBMCs), obtained when the disease was refractory, from a patient treated with antithyroid drugs. V and J are TRBV3-1 and TRBJ1-5; the D is unclear. This receptor was obtained from a female donor with Graves disease. Here the CDR3 reads CASSQGFFGNQPQHF. The DNA for the CDR3 is TGTGCCAGCAGCCAAGGGTTTTTTGGCAATCAGCCCCAGCATTTT. Full variable domain (rest looked up from reference TRBV3-1 and TRBJ1-5): DTAVSQTPKYLVTQMGNDKSIKCEQNLGHDTMYWYKQDSKKFLKIMFSYNNKELIINETVPNRFSPKSPDKAHLNLHINSLELGDSAVYFCASSQGFFGNQPQHFGDGTRLSIL.